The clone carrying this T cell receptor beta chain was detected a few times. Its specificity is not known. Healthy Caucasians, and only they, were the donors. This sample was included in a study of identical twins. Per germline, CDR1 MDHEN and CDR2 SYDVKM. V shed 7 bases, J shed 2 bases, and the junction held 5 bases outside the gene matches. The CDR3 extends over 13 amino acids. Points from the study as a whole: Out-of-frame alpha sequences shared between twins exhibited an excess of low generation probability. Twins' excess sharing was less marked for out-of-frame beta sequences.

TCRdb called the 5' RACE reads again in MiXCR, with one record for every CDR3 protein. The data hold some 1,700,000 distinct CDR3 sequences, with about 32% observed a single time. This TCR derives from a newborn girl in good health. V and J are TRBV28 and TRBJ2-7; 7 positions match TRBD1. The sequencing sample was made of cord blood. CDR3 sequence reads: CASITGTAYEQYF. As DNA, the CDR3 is TGTGCCAGCATTACCGGGACAGCCTACGAGCAGTACTTC.